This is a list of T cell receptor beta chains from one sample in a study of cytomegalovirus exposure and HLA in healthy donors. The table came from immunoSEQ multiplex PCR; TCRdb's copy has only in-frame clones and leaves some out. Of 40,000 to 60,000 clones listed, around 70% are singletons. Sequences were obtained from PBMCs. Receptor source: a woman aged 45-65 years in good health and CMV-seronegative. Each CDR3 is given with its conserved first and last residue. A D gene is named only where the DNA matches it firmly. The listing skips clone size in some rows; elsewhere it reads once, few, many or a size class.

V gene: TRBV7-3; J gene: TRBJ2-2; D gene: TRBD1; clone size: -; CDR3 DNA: TGTGCCAGCAGCTTGGGGACAGGGGCCGGGGAGCTGTTTTTT; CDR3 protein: CASSLGTGAGELFF
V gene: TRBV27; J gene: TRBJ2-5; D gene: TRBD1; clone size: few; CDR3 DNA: TGTGCCAGCACCTCAGGGGGGACCCAGTACTTC; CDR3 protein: CASTSGGTQYF
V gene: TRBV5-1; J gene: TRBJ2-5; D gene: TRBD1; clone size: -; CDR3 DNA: TGCGCCAGCAGCTTGACTCCAACGAACCCGACAGGGGCTAGTGGGGAGACCCAGTACTTC; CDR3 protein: CASSLTPTNPTGASGETQYF
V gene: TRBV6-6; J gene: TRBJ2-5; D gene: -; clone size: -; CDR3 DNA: TGTGCCAGCAGTTACGGGGGGAACCAAGAGACCCAGTACTTC; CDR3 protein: CASSYGGNQETQYF
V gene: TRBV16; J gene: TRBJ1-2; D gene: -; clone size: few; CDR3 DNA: TGTGCCAGCAGCCAATCAAAGGGAGGCTATGGCTACACCTTC; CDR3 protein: CASSQSKGGYGYTF
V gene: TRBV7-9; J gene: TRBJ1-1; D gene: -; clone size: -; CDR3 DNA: TGTGCCAACACGAAGAGACGGGGCACTGAAGCTTTCTTT; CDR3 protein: CANTKRRGTEAFF
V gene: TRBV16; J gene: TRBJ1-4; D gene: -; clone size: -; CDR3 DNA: TGTGCCAGCAGCCCCCGGAGGGATAAAACAGGACATTTCTTTGAAAAACTGTTTTTT; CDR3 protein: CASSPRRDKTGHFFEKLFF
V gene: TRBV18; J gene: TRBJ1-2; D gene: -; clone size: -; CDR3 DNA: TGTGCCAGCTCACCGGGGACTTCCAGGGACTACACCTTC; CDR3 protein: CASSPGTSRDYTF
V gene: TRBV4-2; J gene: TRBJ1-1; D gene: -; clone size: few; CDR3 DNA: TGTGCCGGCAGCCAAGATTATCGGGTCACTGAAGTTTTCTTT; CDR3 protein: CAGSQDYRVTEVFF
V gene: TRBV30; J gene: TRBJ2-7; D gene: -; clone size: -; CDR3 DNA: TGTGCCTGGAGTGGAGGGGGCGAGCAGTACTTC; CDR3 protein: CAWSGGGEQYF
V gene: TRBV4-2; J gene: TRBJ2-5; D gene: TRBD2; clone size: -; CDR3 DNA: TGTGCCAGCAGCCAAGGCGCTAGCGGGGAAGAGACCCAGTACTTC; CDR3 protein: CASSQGASGEETQYF
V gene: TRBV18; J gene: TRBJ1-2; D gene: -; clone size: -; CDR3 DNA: TGTGCCAGCTCACCACCATCTGGGGCGTATGGCTACACCTTC; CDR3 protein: CASSPPSGAYGYTF
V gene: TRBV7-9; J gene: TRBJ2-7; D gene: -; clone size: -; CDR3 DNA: TGTGCCAGCAGGGGCATTTCCTACGAGCAGTACTTC; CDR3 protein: CASRGISYEQYF
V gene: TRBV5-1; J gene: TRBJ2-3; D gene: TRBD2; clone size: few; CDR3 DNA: TGCGCCAGCCGGACTAGCGGGGGAGCGTGGACAGATACGCAGTATTTT; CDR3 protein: CASRTSGGAWTDTQYF
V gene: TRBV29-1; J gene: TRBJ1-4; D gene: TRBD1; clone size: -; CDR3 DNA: TGCAGTGCCCGCAGGGGGCGCGGGGAAAAACTGTTTTTT; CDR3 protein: CSARRGRGEKLFF
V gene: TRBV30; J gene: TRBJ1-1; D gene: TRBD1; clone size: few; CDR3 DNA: TGTGCCTTTAACAGGGGAGGTGGAACTGAAGCTTTCTTT; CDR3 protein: CAFNRGGGTEAFF
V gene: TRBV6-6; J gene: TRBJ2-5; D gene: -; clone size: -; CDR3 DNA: TGTGCCAGCACTGGAGGAGGGAAAGAGACCCAGTACTTC; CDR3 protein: CASTGGGKETQYF
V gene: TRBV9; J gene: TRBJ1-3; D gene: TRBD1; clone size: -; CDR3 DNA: TGTGCCAGCAAAGGGGGCAACCATGAAAACACCATATATTTT; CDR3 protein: CASKGGNHENTIYF
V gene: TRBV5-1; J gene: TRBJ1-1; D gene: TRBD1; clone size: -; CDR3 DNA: TGCGCCAGCAGCGGTGACAGGGAGAACACTGAAGCTTTCTTT; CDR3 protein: CASSGDRENTEAFF
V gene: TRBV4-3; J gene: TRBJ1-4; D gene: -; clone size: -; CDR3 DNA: TGCGCCAGCAGCCAAGATAGAAGGGGCAGGGAAGGGGAAAAACTGTTTTTT; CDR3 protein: CASSQDRRGREGEKLFF
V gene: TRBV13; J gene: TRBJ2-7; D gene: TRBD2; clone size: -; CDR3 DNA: TGTGCCAGCAGCATTAGCGGGAGGAGTCCCGAGCAGTACTTC; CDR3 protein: CASSISGRSPEQYF
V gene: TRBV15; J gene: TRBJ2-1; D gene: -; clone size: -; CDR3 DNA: TGTGCCACCAGCAGTACCGGGGGAGTCGGGTACAATGAGCAGTTCTTC; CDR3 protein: CATSSTGGVGYNEQFF